What follows are 14 T cell receptor beta chains derived from one specimen sequenced in a study of blood T cell repertoires in COVID-19. Produced via immunoSEQ multiplex PCR; TCRdb's table is partial and in-frame only. The table has about 160,000 clones, about four fifths seen once. Sequencing input: peripheral blood. The origin of the receptors is a man aged 65-85 years with acute or convalescent COVID-19.

The rearrangement links TRBV25-1 to TRBJ1-5; D uncertain. CDR1 and CDR2 (germline): MGHDK, SYGVNS. V was shortened by 9 bases and J by 0 bases, with 12 bases between the two germline ends. This CDR3 is 14 amino acids long. The chain's CDR3 is CASAREGSNQPQHF. The CDR3 coding sequence is TGTGCCAGTGCTAGGGAGGGTAGCAATCAGCCCCAGCATTTT.

This chain uses TRBV28 with TRBJ1-2, with D perhaps matching TRBD1 (5 bases). The V end lost 6 bases, the J end lost 4 bases, and 12 bases lay between the germline ends. This CDR3 is built from 13 residues. Per germline, CDR1 MDHEN and CDR2 SYDVKM. The CDR3 DNA sequence: TGTGCCAGCAGCCGACAGCGAGTCTATGGCTACACCTTC. Its protein product is CASSRQRVYGYTF.

J is TRBJ1-1 and V is TRBV7-9, with D unclear. With 1 base removed from V and 1 base from J, the gap between germline ends came to 10 bases. The CDR3 is 15 residues long. Germline CDR1 and CDR2: SEHNR and FQNEAQ (reference sequence). CDR3 residues: CASSLGTVRNTEAFF. In DNA, the CDR3 is TGTGCCAGCAGCTTAGGAACGGTTAGGAACACTGAAGCTTTCTTT.

The chain combines TRBV18 with TRBJ1-6; 10 bases are shared with TRBD1. V lost 2 bases to trimming and J lost 7 bases; unmatched junction nucleotides: 2. This CDR3 is built from 15 residues. Germline V CDR1 and CDR2: KGHSH, LQKENI. CDR3 amino acids: CASSPDRGPNSPLHF. The CDR3 DNA reads TGTGCCAGCTCACCAGACAGGGGGCCGAATTCACCCCTCCACTTT.

The CDR3 protein is CSALDSGSQETQYF. CDR3 nucleotide sequence: TGCAGCGCCCTAGATAGCGGGAGCCAAGAGACCCAGTACTTC. V usage is TRBV29-1 and J usage is TRBJ2-5, with 9 nucleotides matching TRBD2. With 7 bases clipped from V and 1 base from J, the junction kept 7 bases outside the gene matches. The CDR3 has 14 amino acids. Germline CDR1 is SQVTM and CDR2 is ANQGSEA.

V and J are TRBV28 and TRBJ2-2; the D is unclear. The CDR3 consists of 15 residues. V was trimmed by 2 bases and J by 2 bases, leaving 9 bases between them. Germline values: CDR1 MDHEN, CDR2 SYDVKM. The CDR3 nucleotides read TGTGCCAGCAGTTTACGACGACTCAACACCGGGGAGCTGTTTTTT. This codes for CASSLRRLNTGELFF.

This clone was counted a few times. The rearrangement uses TRBV28 and TRBJ2-1; D remains ambiguous. The CDR3 is 17 amino acids. Trimming stripped 1 base from V and 0 bases from J, with 13 bases between. From germline, CDR1 is MDHEN and CDR2 SYDVKM. The CDR3 spells CASSLSWSGRSYNEQFF. The CDR3 nucleotides read TGTGCCAGCAGTTTATCCTGGTCAGGCCGCTCCTACAATGAGCAGTTCTTC.

The chain employs TRBV19 and TRBJ1-2, with TRBD1 as a possible D gene (5 bases). The CDR3 is 15 amino acids. With 2 bases removed from V and 4 bases from J, the gap between germline ends came to 14 bases. Germline loops: CDR1 LNHDA, CDR2 SQIVND (reference sequence). The CDR3 is CASSIRGDEGYGYTF. The CDR3 bases are TGTGCCAGTAGTATACGGGGGGATGAAGGCTATGGCTACACCTTC.

This clone was seen only a few times. CDR3 DNA sequence: TGTGCCACTCAGCCCGGGACAGGGAGTCCCTATGGCTACACCTTC. Protein sequence: CATQPGTGSPYGYTF. This chain links TRBV2 with TRBJ1-2; TRBD1 aligns across 9 bases. There are 15 residues in the CDR3. The V and J ends lost 10 bases and 4 bases, in that order; junction bases with no gene match: 13. The germline V gene has CDR1 SNHLY and CDR2 FYNNEI.

The rearrangement joins TRBV7-9 to TRBJ1-6, with TRBD1 identical over 8 bases. CDR3 length equals 16 residues. Germline V gene data show CDR1 as SEHNR and CDR2 as FQNEAQ (reference sequence). V trimming: 1 base; J trimming: 4 bases; junction bases outside the gene matches: 3. CDR3 DNA: TGTGCCAGCAGCTTAGGGACAGGGAAGTATAATTCACCCCTCCACTTT. Protein: CASSLGTGKYNSPLHF.

The chain carries TRBV19 and TRBJ2-7; TRBD2 agrees at 14 bases. Per germline, CDR1 LNHDA and CDR2 SQIVND (reference sequence). The CDR3 is 16 amino acids. After removal of 5 bases from V and 4 bases from J, the junction contained 7 bases not matched to a gene. The CDR3 DNA is TGTGCCAGTAGTTCAGGGACTAGCGGGAGTGGATACGAGCAGTACTTC. Encoded protein: CASSSGTSGSGYEQYF.

This clone was found once. The chain has TRBV2 and TRBJ2-7; 10 nucleotides agree with TRBD1. Germline V gene data show CDR1 as SNHLY and CDR2 as FYNNEI. V gave up 5 bases and J gave up 6 bases; unmatched junction bases: 7. CDR3 length equals 14 residues. The CDR3 DNA reads as TGTGCCAGCAGTTCCGGGACAGGGGCGGGCGAGCAGTACTTC. Amino acids: CASSSGTGAGEQYF.

The chain couples TRBV28 to TRBJ2-7; 8 bases are shared with TRBD2. Unmatched junction bases numbered 11, after V lost 1 base and J lost 6 bases. The CDR3 is made up of 16 amino acids. CDR1 and CDR2 from the germline V gene are MDHEN and SYDVKM. CDR3 DNA: TGTGCCAGCAGTTTATACGGGGGGGCAGGAAGAAGCGAGCAGTACTTC. Encoded protein: CASSLYGGAGRSEQYF.

This clone occurred many times. This specimen includes other DNA sequences encoding the same CDR3. The chain carries TRBV2 and TRBJ2-7; TRBD1 matches at 8 bases. Trimming at V came to 6 bases and at J to 3 bases, leaving 10 bases not matched to a gene. The CDR3 contains 15 residues. CDR1 is SNHLY, CDR2 FYNNEI, per germline. The CDR3 region has the DNA TGTGCCAGCAGCGTAGACAGGGGTAGTGGCTACGAGCAGTACTTC. As protein: CASSVDRGSGYEQYF.